This T cell receptor (beta chain) was captured in a study of shared clonotypes between healthy human individuals. Across the whole study: Donors were a couple of women and a few men aged 18 to 49.

Several immunoSEQ plates held equal portions of the genomic DNA taken from each subset. The method was immunoSEQ multiplex PCR; TCRdb's version includes in-frame clones alone and lacks a portion of them. The sample has some 1,900,000 clones, about 95% seen once; the top ten hold 1% to 1.5%. Study-level results: Sharing across four donors was seen in 4% to 5% of naive CD4 clonotypes. Richness estimates generally favored naive over memory subsets.

Naive CD8 populations comprised CD45RO-negative cells positively selected for CCR7, excluding terminally differentiated effector memory CD45RA+ cells. CDR3 length: 15 amino acids. With 5 bases removed from V and 0 bases from J, the gap between germline ends came to 13 bases. Per germline, CDR1 LNHDA and CDR2 SQIVND (reference sequence). Comment on this clone: Its antigen is unidentified.

The V gene is TRBV19, the J gene TRBJ1-1; a possible D gene is TRBD1 (6 bases). The source material was naive CD8+ T cells sorted from blood. The clonotype comes from a man aged 18 to 29 in good health. The CDR3 is CASSWGGLMNTEAFF. The CDR3 coding sequence is TGTGCCAGTAGTTGGGGGGGGCTCATGAACACTGAAGCTTTCTTT.